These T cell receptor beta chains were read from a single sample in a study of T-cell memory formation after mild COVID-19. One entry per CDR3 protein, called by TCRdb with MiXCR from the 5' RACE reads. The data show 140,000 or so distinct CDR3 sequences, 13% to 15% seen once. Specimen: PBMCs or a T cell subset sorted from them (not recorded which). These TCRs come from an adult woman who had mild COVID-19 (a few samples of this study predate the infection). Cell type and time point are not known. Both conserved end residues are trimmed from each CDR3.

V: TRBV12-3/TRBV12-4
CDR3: ASSWTPGASQETQY

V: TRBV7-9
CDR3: ASSIRLGYEQY

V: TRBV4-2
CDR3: ASSPGILVVNEQF

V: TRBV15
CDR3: ATSRDGGSYEQY

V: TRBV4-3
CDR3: ASSQDKPDTQY

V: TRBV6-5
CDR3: ASSYSPSGAQETQY

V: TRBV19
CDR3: ASSIDGQGNTEAF

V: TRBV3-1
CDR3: ASSQVGGRTDTQY

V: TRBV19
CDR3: ASSISQTAYEQY

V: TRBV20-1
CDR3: SASEVTGNQPQH

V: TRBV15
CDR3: ATSRDTGPLNTEAF

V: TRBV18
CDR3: ASSSSGAGNYEQY

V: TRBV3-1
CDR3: ASSPGGFTGELF

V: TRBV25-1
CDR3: ASSEDERIYGYT

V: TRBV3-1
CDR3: ASSQEREVTERVQETQY

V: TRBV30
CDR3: AWSQRGNEQF

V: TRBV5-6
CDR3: ASSFRDYSYEQY

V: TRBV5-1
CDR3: ASSPGTGDPVRSQY

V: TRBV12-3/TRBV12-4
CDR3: AIILAGSYEQY

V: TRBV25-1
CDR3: ASRGWTAGYT

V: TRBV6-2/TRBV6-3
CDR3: ASSPRVGQGYT

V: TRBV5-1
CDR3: ASSLGPAGTYEQY

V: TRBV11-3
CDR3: ASSLDLKLGYNEQF

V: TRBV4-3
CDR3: ASSQDWAPNTEAF

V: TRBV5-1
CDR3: ASSLGPGDTEAF

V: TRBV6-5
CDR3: ASSYSKRQIEQF

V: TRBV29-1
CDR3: SVELSRGSDEQY

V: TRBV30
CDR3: AWDATGVSYEQY

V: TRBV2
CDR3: ASSVKLAGVYEQY

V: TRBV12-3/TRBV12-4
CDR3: ASSTDRGYGYT

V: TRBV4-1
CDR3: ASSQVEGENTEAF

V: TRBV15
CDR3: ATSRLLGPSGGARYEQF

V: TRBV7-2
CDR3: ASSLTQTGILDEQF

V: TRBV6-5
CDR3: ASSYTGTGELF

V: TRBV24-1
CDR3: ATSDRRTGAYNEQF

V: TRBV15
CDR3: ATSPRQGPGYEQF

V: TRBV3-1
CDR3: ASEPVGQETQY

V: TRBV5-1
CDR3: ASSLDAGEQY

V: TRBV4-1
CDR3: ASSQVTDYGYT

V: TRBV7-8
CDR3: ASSLLWNNEQF

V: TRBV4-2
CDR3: ASSQDPPLGSGSTDTQY

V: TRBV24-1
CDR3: ATSDFPTARGYNEQF

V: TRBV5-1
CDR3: ASSFKTGGPDGYT

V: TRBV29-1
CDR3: SVGGQGYT

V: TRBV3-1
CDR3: ASSLGEAGTQF